These 24 T cell receptor beta chains came from one sample sequenced in a study of T cell repertoires in cytomegalovirus infection. TCRdb reprocessed the reads via MiXCR and lists one record per CDR3 protein. The data contain around 900,000 distinct CDR3 sequences, approximately 31% of them singletons. For these TCRs, the target antigens are not known. Here the sequenced sample was cultured CD8+ T cells from PBMCs, taken from culture after CMV antigen stimulation. Source of these receptors: a human donor in good health (CMV status not recorded). Some clones in this sample may be carry-over from other donors' samples.

This clonotype has only one observation. The chain is built from TRBV15 and TRBJ2-5; weak D call: TRBD2 (6 bases). Germline CDR1 is LNHNV and CDR2 is YYDKDF (reference sequence). This CDR3 spans 16 amino acids. Trimming left V 6 bases short and J 1 base short, with 18 bases between. The CDR3, as DNA: TGTGCCACCAGAGAGGCGGGGCAGGGACCCCAAGAGACCCAGTACTTC. Its translation: CATREAGQGPQETQYF.

There are a few counts of this clonotype. The chain couples TRBV7-3 to TRBJ2-3, with 9 bases fitting TRBD1. The CDR3 covers 15 residues. V lost 5 bases, J lost 4 bases, and 7 bases stayed unmatched. CDR1 is SGHTA, CDR2 FQGTGA, per germline. As DNA, the CDR3 is TGTGCCAGCAGCCTTGGGACAGGGTTCCCAGATACGCAGTATTTT. Translated: CASSLGTGFPDTQYF.

The rearrangement joins TRBV24-1 to TRBJ2-2, with 13 bases fitting TRBD2. The CDR3 is made up of 19 amino acids. The germline gives CDR1 KGHDR, CDR2 SFDVKD. The CDR3 loop reads CVAMTQTSGGTANTGELFF. For the CDR3, the DNA is TGTGTCGCCATGACCCAGACTAGCGGGGGGACCGCGAACACCGGGGAGCTGTTTTTT.

The J gene is TRBJ2-7, the V gene TRBV6-2 or TRBV6-3; D perhaps matches TRBD2 (5 bases). This CDR3 is built from 13 residues. Germline loops: CDR1 MNHEY, CDR2 SVGEGT. Trimming left V 6 bases short and J 6 bases short, with 15 bases between. CDR3 region: CASSVSGGSEQYV. The CDR3 DNA is TGTGCCAGCAGCGTCAGTGGAGGTTCCGAGCAGTACGTC.

The chain is built from TRBV6-6 and TRBJ1-1, with D unresolved. V dropped 2 bases and J dropped 5 bases, with 12 bases sitting between them. CDR1 and CDR2 from the germline V gene are MNHNY and SVGAGI (reference sequence). The CDR3 is 14 amino acids. CDR3 sequence reads: CASSYGWGGTEAFF. Here the CDR3 DNA reads TGTGCCAGCAGTTACGGCTGGGGAGGGACTGAAGCTTTCTTT.

The gene calls are TRBV19 and TRBJ1-2, with D perhaps TRBD1 (6 bases). The germline CDR1 and CDR2 sequences are LNHDA and SQIVND (reference sequence). The CDR3 has 14 amino acids. V gave up 10 bases and J gave up 8 bases, with 23 bases separating them. The CDR3 nucleotides are TGTGCCACCCGGAATCAAGCCTACAGGGAAGGCTACACCTTC. It specifies CATRNQAYREGYTF.

The J gene is TRBJ2-3, the V gene TRBV7-4; D remains unclear. Germline V lookup: CDR1 SGHVT, CDR2 SQSDAQ. V was clipped by 8 bases and J by 1 base, with 10 bases between them. This CDR3 spans 13 amino acids. The CDR3 spells CASDGIRTDTQYF. The CDR3 DNA reads TGTGCCAGCGACGGCATTCGCACAGATACGCAGTATTTT.

This clonotype was seen only a few times. This chain joins TRBV2 and TRBJ1-5, with a tentative D call TRBD1 (6 bases). The germline gives CDR1 SNHLY, CDR2 FYNNEI. This CDR3 has 14 amino acids. V lost 3 bases and J 0 bases, leaving 6 bases between the germline ends. Here the CDR3 reads CASSETGSNQPQHF. The CDR3, as DNA: TGTGCCAGCAGTGAGACAGGTAGCAATCAGCCCCAGCATTTT.

V usage is TRBV10-1 and J usage is TRBJ2-1, with D tentatively TRBD1 (6 bases). This CDR3 has 14 amino acids. The V and J ends lost 5 bases and 8 bases respectively, with 16 bases between them. CDR1 and CDR2 (germline): WNHNN, SYGVQD (reference sequence). CDR3 nucleotide sequence: TGCGCCAGCAGTAGGACCCCAGGGGCCGATGAGCAGTTCTTC. As protein: CASSRTPGADEQFF.

The table lists this clonotype with a few counts. This rearrangement joins TRBV27 to TRBJ1-2; D is uncertain. This CDR3 has 13 residues. CDR1 and CDR2 (germline): MNHEY, SMNVEV (reference sequence). V was clipped by 5 bases and J by 4 bases, with 11 bases between them. Here the CDR3 reads CASSPDKAYGYTF. The CDR3 nucleotides read TGTGCCAGCAGTCCCGACAAAGCCTATGGCTACACCTTC.

The V and J genes are TRBV7-9 and TRBJ2-4; D is perhaps TRBD2 (5 bases). The CDR3 is made up of 15 amino acids. Trimming took off 5 bases at V and 0 bases at J, with 11 bases between the two ends. Germline V gives CDR1 SEHNR, CDR2 FQNEAQ (reference sequence). DNA of the CDR3: TGTGCCAGCAGCGGTGGCGGACTAGCCAAAAACATTCAGTACTTC. Translated: CASSGGGLAKNIQYF.

This clonotype has a handful of counts. This chain uses TRBV11-1 with TRBJ1-2; TRBD1 matches at 7 bases. This CDR3 contains 14 residues. Looked up from germline, CDR1 is SGHAT and CDR2 is FQDESV (reference sequence). Trimming cost V 4 bases and J 1 base; bases outside gene matches: 3. CDR3 in DNA: TGTGCCAGCAGCTCGGGGACAGTTAACTATGGCTACACCTTC. Protein sequence: CASSSGTVNYGYTF. Using reference TRBV11-1 and TRBJ1-2 for the parts outside the CDR3, the full variable domain is EAEVAQSPRYKITEKSQAVAFWCDPISGHATLYWYRQILGQGPELLVQFQDESVVDDSQLPKDRFSAERLKGVDSTLKIQPAELGDSAMYLCASSSGTVNYGYTFGSGTRLTVV.

This clonotype showed up many times. J is TRBJ1-2 and V is TRBV6-5; 10 bases fit TRBD1. The CDR3 spans 16 residues. CDR1 MNHEY and CDR2 SVGAGI come from the germline V gene. V lost 2 bases to trimming and J lost 8 bases; unmatched junction nucleotides: 11. The CDR3, as DNA: TGTGCCAGCAGTTACGTGGTTGGGGACAGGGGCTCAGGCTACACCTTC. Its translation: CASSYVVGDRGSGYTF.

The gene calls are TRBV27 and TRBJ2-5; 10 bases line up with TRBD1. The CDR3 has 15 amino acids. V lost 2 bases to trimming and J lost 4 bases; unmatched junction nucleotides: 4. Looked up from germline, CDR1 is MNHEY and CDR2 is SMNVEV (reference sequence). CDR3 DNA: TGTGCCAGCAGTTTAGTGGGACAGGGGCCAGAGACCCAGTACTTC. Its protein is CASSLVGQGPETQYF.

This chain joins TRBV7-9 and TRBJ1-2; D remains unclear. Between the trimmed V and J ends, which lost 5 bases and 6 bases, there was a span of 19 bases. Germline V gene data show CDR1 as SEHNR and CDR2 as FQNEAQ (reference sequence). The CDR3 contains 15 residues. The CDR3 nucleotides are TGTGCCAGCAGCGGTACGTGGGTCCTCCTCCATGGCTACACCTTC. This translates into CASSGTWVLLHGYTF.

The gene calls are TRBV6-2 or TRBV6-3 and TRBJ2-7; TRBD2 aligns across 7 bases. With 3 bases clipped from V and 4 bases from J, the junction kept 6 bases outside the gene matches. CDR3 length: 14 residues. The germline V gene has CDR1 MNHEY and CDR2 SVGEGT. The chain's CDR3 is CASSYAGEKYEQYV. In DNA form, the CDR3 reads TGTGCCAGCAGTTATGCGGGGGAAAAGTACGAGCAGTACGTC.

This sequence joins TRBV27 and TRBJ1-2, with D perhaps matching TRBD1 (6 bases). Looked up from germline, CDR1 is MNHEY and CDR2 is SMNVEV (reference sequence). This CDR3 is built from 14 residues. Trimming took off 6 bases at V and 4 bases at J, with 15 bases between the two ends. CDR3 sequence: CASSPRGGAYGYTF. CDR3 in DNA: TGTGCCAGCAGCCCCCGTGGGGGGGCCTATGGCTACACCTTC.

The chain combines TRBV24-1 with TRBJ2-5; the match to TRBD2 covers 14 bases. Germline V gene data show CDR1 as KGHDR and CDR2 as SFDVKD. J was trimmed by 0 bases and V by 3 bases; bases with no gene match: 11. The CDR3 consists of 20 residues. The CDR3 coding sequence is TGTGCCACCAGTGATCTACCCGGACTAGCGGGGGGCAATAACCAAGAGACCCAGTACTTC. Translation: CATSDLPGLAGGNNQETQYF.

The gene calls are TRBV14 and TRBJ2-7; D not certain. The germline gives CDR1 SGHDN, CDR2 FVKESK. V lost 2 bases, J lost 3 bases, and 11 bases lay in between. The CDR3 runs to 14 residues. CDR3 amino acids: CASSQTNQNYEQYF. The CDR3 bases are TGTGCCAGCAGCCAAACAAATCAGAACTACGAGCAGTACTTC. The entire variable domain, with the rest obtained from reference TRBV14 and TRBJ2-7, is as follows: EAGVTQFPSHSVIEKGQTVTLRCDPISGHDNLYWYRRVMGKEIKFLLHFVKESKQDESGMPNNRFLAERTGGTYSTLKVQPAELEDSGVYFCASSQTNQNYEQYFGPGTRLTVT.

A note on this clonotype: Mismatch with germline at one junction end may stem from a read error. This chain connects TRBV7-8 to TRBJ1-1, with TRBD1 matching over 7 bases. The CDR3 consists of 16 residues. The germline V gene has CDR1 SGHVS and CDR2 FQNEAQ. CDR3 in amino acids: CASSLVETGSDTESFF. As DNA, the CDR3 is TGTGCCAGCAGCTTAGTCGAGACAGGGTCCGACACTGAATCTTTCTTT.

This clonotype appeared a few times. The chain carries TRBV6-1 and TRBJ2-1; 11 nucleotides agree with TRBD2. V was clipped by 4 bases and J by 2 bases; unmatched bases: 7. Looked up from germline, CDR1 is MNHNS and CDR2 is SASEGT. This CDR3 spans 17 amino acids. In nucleotides, the CDR3 is TGTGCCAGCAGTGCCTTCCCTAGCGGGGGGCCCTACAATGAGCAGTTCTTC. Its translation: CASSAFPSGGPYNEQFF.

The CDR3 spells CASSFSGTGNTGELFF. As DNA, the CDR3 is TGTGCCAGCAGCTTCTCCGGGACAGGGAACACCGGGGAGCTGTTTTTT. V usage is TRBV7-6 and J usage is TRBJ2-2; TRBD1 agrees at 8 bases. The V segment lost 3 bases and the J segment 1 base; nucleotides outside the gene matches: 4. From germline, CDR1 is SGHVS and CDR2 FNYEAQ. The CDR3 covers 16 residues.

This sequence joins TRBV27 and TRBJ2-1; the D is unclear. Germline CDR1 MNHEY, CDR2 SMNVEV (reference sequence). The CDR3 spans 16 residues. Trimming removed 4 bases from V and 3 bases from J, with 16 bases in between. CDR3 loop: CASSSSLGDLYNEQFF. Here the CDR3 DNA reads TGTGCCAGCAGTTCCTCTTTAGGCGACCTCTACAATGAGCAGTTCTTC.

V and J are TRBV9 and TRBJ1-2; D is unresolved. Germline V gene lookup returns CDR1 SGDLS and CDR2 YYNGEE. V lost 3 bases and J lost 8, with 11 bases in between. This CDR3 is built from 12 residues. The CDR3 region is CASSEQDQGYTF. DNA of the CDR3: TGTGCCAGCAGCGAGCAGGACCAAGGCTACACCTTC.